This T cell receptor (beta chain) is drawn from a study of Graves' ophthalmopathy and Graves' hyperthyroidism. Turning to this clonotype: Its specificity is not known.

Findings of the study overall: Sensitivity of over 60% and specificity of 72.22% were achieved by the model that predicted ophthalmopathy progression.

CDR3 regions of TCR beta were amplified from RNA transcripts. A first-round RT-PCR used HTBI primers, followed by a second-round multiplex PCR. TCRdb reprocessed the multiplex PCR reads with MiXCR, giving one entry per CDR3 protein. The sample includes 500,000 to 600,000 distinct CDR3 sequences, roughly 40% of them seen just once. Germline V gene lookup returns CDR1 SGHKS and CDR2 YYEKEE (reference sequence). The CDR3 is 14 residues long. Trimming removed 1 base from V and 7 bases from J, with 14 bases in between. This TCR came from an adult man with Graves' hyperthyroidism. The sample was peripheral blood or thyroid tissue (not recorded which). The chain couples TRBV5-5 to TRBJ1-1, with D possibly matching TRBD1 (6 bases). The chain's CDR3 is CASSLTGPGGEAFF. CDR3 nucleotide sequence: TGTGCCAGCAGCTTGACAGGGCCGGGGGGTGAAGCTTTCTTT.